This T cell receptor beta chain comes out of a study of cytomegalovirus exposure and HLA in healthy donors. 60 Vbeta and 13 Jbeta primers were used in PCR. Some clones are missing from TCRdb's copy, which holds only in-frame ones; the method was immunoSEQ multiplex PCR. Of 95,000 to 150,000 clones listed, about 74% are singletons. Germline V lookup: CDR1 MGHRA, CDR2 YSYEKL. The CDR3 consists of 19 residues. J lost 0 bases, V lost 4 bases, and 11 bases had no gene match. Sequencing was carried out using PBMCs. This sequence joins TRBV4-1 and TRBJ2-6; 8 nucleotides line up with TRBD1. This TCR was sampled from a woman aged 50 to 65 in good health and CMV-seropositive. Here the CDR3 reads CASSLARGQSPSGANVLTF. In DNA form, the CDR3 reads TGCGCCAGCAGCCTTGCCAGGGGGCAAAGCCCCTCTGGGGCCAACGTCCTGACTTTC.